The TCR beta chain under discussion was sequenced for a study of PD-1 blockade in mismatch repair-deficient tumors. Turning to the study itself: All were previously treated, progressing patients with some twelve mismatch repair-deficient cancer types.

A word on this clone: Its antigen remains unknown.

The protocol was immunoSEQ multiplex PCR, while the TCRdb copy is restricted to in-frame clones and leaves out a portion. The table has 60,000 to 65,000 clones, approximately 90% seen once. Every patient had mismatch repair deficiency by PCR or immunohistochemistry. TCRs were sequenced from a few patients responding to pembrolizumab. Overall study findings and caveats: Tumor-resident clones, often absent from pretreatment blood, expanded after pembrolizumab and then contracted.

Per germline, CDR1 LNHNV and CDR2 YYDKDF (reference sequence). The CDR3 extends over 14 amino acids. The V segment lost 3 bases and the J segment 1 base; nucleotides outside the gene matches: 1. V and J are TRBV15 and TRBJ2-7; 9 positions agree with TRBD2. The sample here was peripheral blood, taken 52 weeks after starting pembrolizumab. This sequence originates from an adult with mismatch repair-deficient cancer. CDR3 bases: TGTGCCACCAGCAGTCTAGCGGGGTCCTACGAGCAGTACTTC. Translating gives CATSSLAGSYEQYF.